This T cell receptor beta chain was documented in a study of post-analysis software for immune sequencing data. Study-level information: In terms of disease course, relapsing-remitting, secondary progressive and progressive-relapsing multiple sclerosis were included. Study outcomes and limitations: Controls showed significantly higher normalized Chao1 diversity than did multiple sclerosis patients. Compared with controls, patients had more of about five TRBV segments, including TRBV5-6, TRBV5-1 and TRBV20-1. Under the F measure, samples that were prepared in one batch clustered strongly together.

Turning to this clonotype: Its antigen is as yet unknown.

The V gene end was trimmed by 2 bases and the J gene end by 11 bases; junction bases not matched to a gene: 9. The length of the CDR3 is 13 residues. CDR1 is SQVTM, CDR2 ANQGSEA, per germline. TCR beta libraries were prepared from cDNA with unique molecular identifiers. The T cell input of about 1 to 10 million gave 400,000 to 500,000 cDNA molecules. TCRdb re-analysed the PCR reads in MiXCR, keeping a single row per CDR3 protein. The table includes about 540,000 distinct CDR3 sequences, 34% detected once. The rearrangement links TRBV29-1 to TRBJ2-5; TRBD1 matches at 9 bases. The source is a girl aged 2-17 years with multiple sclerosis. Material for sequencing was blood. The CDR3 spells CSVERDRANGQYF. In DNA, the CDR3 is TGCAGCGTTGAACGGGACAGGGCGAATGGGCAGTACTTC.